In its sample, the clone carrying this TCR beta chain was seen once. The record originates from a study of sequential checkpoint blockade in melanoma. Study in general: Randomization was 1:1 between first-line nivolumab→ipilimumab and ipilimumab→nivolumab.

Looked up from germline, CDR1 is MGHRA and CDR2 is YSYEKL. The V gene lost 4 bases and the J gene lost 3 bases, with 16 bases spanning the gap. This CDR3 contains 15 residues. Profiling relied on immunoSEQ multiplex PCR, and the TCRdb table lists in-frame clones only, not all of them. This table holds over 25,000 clones, approximately 77% found once. Treatment defined: randomized to nivolumab then ipilimumab (arm A) or the reverse (arm B). Sequenced material: CD8+ T cells sorted from blood (inferred from file names), taken from a patient given nivolumab and ipilimumab in sequence. The V gene is TRBV4-1, the J gene TRBJ2-7; tentative D call: TRBD2 (6 bases). The sequence came from a human donor with melanoma. Here the CDR3 reads CASSREVEGLYEQYF. CDR3 nucleotide sequence: TGCGCCAGCAGCCGAGAGGTGGAGGGGCTCTACGAGCAGTACTTC.